This T cell receptor beta chain was sequenced in a study of T cell changes during pregnancy in multiple sclerosis. The data were produced by immunoSEQ multiplex PCR, yet TCRdb's version contains in-frame clones alone and is incomplete. The table includes about 100,000 clones, 85% to 95% detected once. The origin of this receptor is a female donor with multiple sclerosis, enrolled in a pregnancy study. Specimen: peripheral blood, collected before pregnancy.

CDR3 coding DNA: TGTGCCAGCAGAAGGGACTTGACCTCCTACGAGCAGTACTTC. This sequence encodes CASRRDLTSYEQYF. V gene TRBV6-1 combines with J gene TRBJ2-7; D perhaps matches TRBD2 (6 bases). The V and J ends lost 6 bases and 0 bases respectively, with 12 bases between them. CDR1 and CDR2 (germline): MNHNS, SASEGT. The CDR3 contains 14 residues.